This T cell receptor beta chain was sequenced during a study of beta chain features in type 1 diabetes (dated by TCRdb to 2016 to 2018). About the study as a whole: Mean age, gender distribution, total cell number and subset yield were not different between patients and healthy donors. A total of roughly 98,000,000 sorted cells were examined across all samples, and a strong correlation was observed between cell number per subset and RNA yield. In the study, recently diagnosed type 1 diabetes patients and matched healthy donors were compared on the TCRB repertoires of their sorted circulating CD4+ T cell subsets. Regulatory and stem cell-like memory subsets were obtained from only 8 patients and about eight healthy donors, while naive and central memory subsets were obtained from all 30 or so donors.

A few counts support this clone. Its antigen specificity is not known. The input lacks base qualities; no much larger clone sits a single base away. Its CDR3 holds 17 amino acids, cysteine through phenylalanine. Only the CDR3 portion is preserved as DNA: 51 bases, with reading frame beginning at the first base. Relative to germline, V is 4 bases shorter and J is 1 base shorter, with 19 bases between their ends. From the germline V gene, CDR1 is KGHSH and CDR2 is LQKENI. The High Capacity cDNA Reverse Transcription Kit was used to reverse transcribe all of the isolated RNA, meaning that expressed TCRB transcripts were what got sequenced. Deep immunoSEQ sequencing was performed on naive, central memory and regulatory T cell samples, with an average of around 3.4 million total reads per sample. Sorted cells were lysed in RLT buffer, and RNA was extracted using DNase-treated RNeasy Micro or Mini kits according to cell number. To prevent cross-contamination, every cell subset was processed on its own, while patient and healthy donor samples were processed together. Using the immunoSEQ multiplex PCR, TCRB sequences were amplified from cDNA into 87-bp fragments spanning the CDR3 region. The amplicons were sequenced using the Illumina HiSeq platform. Per the original workflow: Synthetic template baselines were used to correct PCR bias computationally, reads within Hamming distance 2 were collapsed, and singletons that could not be merged were discarded. By aligning reads against IMGT, V, D and J genes, CDR3 length, and insertions or deletions at six rearrangement sites were assigned. Within each subset, clonotype counts were normalized to sorted cell number, after which true diversity and Gini coefficients were computed with the tcR R package. Repertoire sharing was quantified using the overlap coefficient calculated on TCRB nucleotide sequences. TCRdb mirrors the immuneACCESS table, restricted to in-frame sequences. Some clones are absent from its copies; in checked studies, under half trace to an unresolved V gene, and the reason for the others is unknown. V and J calls and clone size are as listed in that table; D and trimming were resolved from the DNA. Across this sample there are 310,000 or so clones, with 7.5% to 9% seen only once. The top ten clones comprise less than 0.45% of the sample.

Each donor gave one peripheral blood draw, around 0.12 L on average, collected into heparinised tubes. A BD FACSAria II was used to sort naive, central memory, regulatory and stem cell-like memory CD4+ T cells with a panel that included CD45RO, CCR7, CD25, CD127, CD95 and CD27. All sorted populations exceeded 98% purity. PBMCs were isolated right away by Lymphoprep density gradient centrifugation and were stained directly, without culture. Samples were stained and sorted in pairs, with one healthy donor and one patient per experiment, so that batch effects were minimized. Overall study outcomes, separate from this receptor: Because cDNA was sequenced instead of genomic DNA, highly expressing activated cells could be over-represented, though the groups showed no difference in activation or CD3 levels. Because the HLA sub-analyses included only small numbers of individuals, any influence of HLA type on TCRB rearrangement was left unresolved. At VDJ recombination sites, type 1 diabetes patients had fewer insertions and more deleted nucleotides, which implies abnormalities in thymic rearrangement. Naive, central memory and regulatory TCRB repertoires appeared to be more alike among patients than among healthy donors. A moderate but significant shortening of TCRB CDR3 length was observed in type 1 diabetes patients in all four CD4+ subsets. PCR may preferentially amplify shorter templates, but because patient and control samples were amplified and corrected together, any resulting skew would affect both groups equally.

Input material: central memory CD4+ T cells from blood. The sequence links TRBV18 to TRBJ1-1; the D gene identity is not certain. The source is a woman under 30 in good health. The encoded CDR3 is CASSRYTLTERNTEAFF. At the DNA level, the sequence is TGTGCCAGCTCACGATACACCTTAACAGAAAGGAACACTGAAGCTTTCTTT. The CDR3, completed at both ends by the reference TRBV18 and TRBJ1-1 genes, gives the full variable domain NAGVMQNPRHLVRRRGQEARLRCSPMKGHSHVYWYRQLPEEGLKFMVYLQKENIIDESGMPKERFSAEFPKEGPSILRIQQVVRGDSAAYFCASSRYTLTERNTEAFFGQGTRLTVV.